The present T cell receptor (beta chain) was sequenced within a study of blood T cell repertoires in COVID-19. Study background: The United States, Italy and Spain provided the acute and convalescent COVID-19 samples.

Recruits, aged roughly 18 to 95 years, lived in 24 US areas. In the original analysis: Amplification with reference gene primers provided the estimates of nucleated cell counts. Repertoires were generated with immunoSEQ multiplex PCR, while TCRdb's copy carries only in-frame clones and drops some. The V and J calls and the clone size are those of that table, but D and trimming were determined from the DNA. The table lists 260,000 or so clones, approximately 86% of them singletons. This clone was seen a single time. There are 13 residues in the CDR3. CDR1 and CDR2 from the germline V gene are SGHAT and FQNNGV. V was shortened by 2 bases and J by 11 bases, with 15 bases between the two germline ends.

The receptor was isolated from a woman in her thirties with acute COVID-19. This chain uses TRBV11-2 with TRBJ1-1; D gene ambiguous. Sequenced sample: PBMCs or T cells enriched from blood (not recorded which). For the CDR3, the DNA is TGTGCCAGCAGCTTATACGGCGGTGGGGAGGCTTTCTTT. Translating gives CASSLYGGGEAFF.